Listed here is a single T cell receptor beta chain. The record originates from a study of T cells expressing NK-cell markers. Across the study: Sorted CD3+CD56+NKG2C+, CD3+CD56+NKG2C- and CD3+CD56-NKG2C+ T-cell subsets were beta-chain profiled. Seropositivity for HCMV was found in seven of the eight sequenced donors, with one seronegative.

The CDR3 is 16 residues long. In germline, CDR1 is SGHAT, CDR2 FQNNGV. Template switching by 5'RACE with UMIs generated the TCR beta cDNA. Using the 5' RACE reads, TCRdb records one entry per CDR3 protein without DNA. This sample's clone table lists some 390,000 distinct CDR3 sequences. This clonotype was sampled from a woman between 50 and 59 years old in good health. Sequencing was done on a sample of blood T cells: a sorted CD56 or NKG2C T cell subset, CD4+ or CD8+ T cells, or bulk PBMC T cells (not recorded which). V is TRBV11-2 and J is TRBJ1-6; TCRdb reports TRBD1, a call that lacks DNA to check it against. The CDR3 here is CASSSKAGSYNSPLHF.